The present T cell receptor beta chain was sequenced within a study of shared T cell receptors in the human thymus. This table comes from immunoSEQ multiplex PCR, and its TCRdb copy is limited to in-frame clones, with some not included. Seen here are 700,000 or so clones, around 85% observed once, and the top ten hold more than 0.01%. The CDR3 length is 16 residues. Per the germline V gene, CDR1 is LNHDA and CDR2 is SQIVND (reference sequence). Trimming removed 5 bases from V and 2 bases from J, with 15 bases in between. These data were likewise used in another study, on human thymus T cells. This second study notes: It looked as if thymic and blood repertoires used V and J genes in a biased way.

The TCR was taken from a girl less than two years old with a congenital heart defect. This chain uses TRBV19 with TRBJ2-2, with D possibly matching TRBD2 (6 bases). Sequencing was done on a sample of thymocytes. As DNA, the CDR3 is TGTGCCAGTAGTGCCGCGGGACGGAAAAACACCGGGGAGCTGTTTTTT. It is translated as CASSAAGRKNTGELFF.